This entry describes one TCR beta chain. Its target is unknown. The data stem from a study of T cells expressing NK-cell markers. Study information: It was from sorted CD3+CD56+NKG2C+, CD3+CD56+NKG2C- and CD3+CD56-NKG2C+ T cells that TCR beta repertoires came.

Study results and caveats: The CD3+CD56-NKG2C+ fraction was also led by these clonotypes in several donors. The dominant NKG2C+ clonotypes represented 1.0-7.0% of CD8+ T cells in over 5 donors.

TCRdb reanalyzed the 5' RACE reads, giving one entry per CDR3 protein sequence and no DNA. Its table records 450,000 to 600,000 distinct CDR3 sequences. The CDR3 loop spans 16 amino acids. Germline V lookup: CDR1 LGHDT, CDR2 YNNKEL (reference sequence). The chain links TRBV3-1 to TRBJ2-7; checking the TCRdb D call of TRBD1 is not possible without DNA. The receptor's source is a man aged 18 to 30 in good health. Sequenced input: blood T cells: a sorted CD56 or NKG2C T cell subset, CD4+ or CD8+ T cells, or bulk PBMC T cells (not recorded which). The CDR3 here is CASSPLTDRDVNEQYF.